One and the same sample provided the 24 T cell receptor beta chains below, sequenced in a study of regulatory T cells in long-lasting Graves disease. Time point here: persistent/refractory GD, antithyroid drugs over 5 years with positive TRAb. With RNA extracted from PBMCs as input, the TCR library was made. According to the study, TCR beta libraries were built with iRepertoire HTBI primers and CDR3-region Arm-PCR. Via MiXCR, TCRdb re-called the multiplex PCR reads, giving one row per CDR3 protein. Of approximately 500,000 distinct CDR3 sequences listed, 20% to 25% are singletons. The sample was peripheral blood mononuclear cells (PBMCs), taken when the disease was refractory, from a patient treated with antithyroid drugs. The receptors come from a female donor with Graves disease.

The V and J genes are TRBV5-6 and TRBJ2-7; 10 bases map to TRBD2. CDR3 size: 14 residues. Germline assignment: CDR1 SGHDT and CDR2 YYEEEE. V was pared by 7 bases and J by 4 bases, with 8 bases of the junction left unmatched. In DNA form, the CDR3 reads TGTGCCAGCCGTCTAGCGGGAGTAGGGTACGAGCAGTACTTC. Translation: CASRLAGVGYEQYF.

Ten or more counts support this clonotype. J is TRBJ2-5 and V is TRBV6-9, with D hard to call. The V and J ends lost 4 bases and 4 bases respectively, with 19 bases between them. This CDR3 region has 16 residues. The V gene's germline CDR1 is MNHGY and CDR2 SVAAGI. CDR3 protein: CASSLWVGRAGETQYF. The CDR3 region has the DNA TGTGCCAGCAGTTTATGGGTGGGAAGGGCTGGAGAGACCCAGTACTTC.

The gene calls are TRBV4-1 and TRBJ2-7; TRBD1 aligns across 8 bases. This CDR3 comprises 16 residues. Germline trimming cut 3 bases from V and 2 bases from J; bases unmatched to any gene: 9. The germline CDR1 and CDR2 sequences are MGHRA and YSYEKL. CDR3: CASSQGQGALPYEQYF. The DNA for the CDR3 is TGCGCCAGCAGCCAGGGTCAGGGGGCCCTACCCTACGAGCAGTACTTC.

This clonotype was detected ten times or more. This rearrangement joins TRBV20-1 to TRBJ1-2; maybe TRBD1 (5 bases). Germline lookup yields CDR1 DFQATT and CDR2 SNEGSKA (reference sequence). The CDR3 has 12 amino acids. The V gene lost 0 bases and the J gene lost 8 bases, with 10 bases spanning the gap. DNA of the CDR3: TGCAGTGCTAGAGATTTGGGGGAGGGCTACACCTTC. This translates into CSARDLGEGYTF.

The CDR3 DNA sequence: TGTGCCAGCAAAAAGGGGGCAGAGACCCAGTACTTC. Encoded protein: CASKKGAETQYF. The rearrangement joins TRBV28 to TRBJ2-5, with 7 bases identical to TRBD1. The CDR3 runs 12 residues. The J segment lost 4 bases and the V segment lost 7 bases, leaving 3 bases of the junction unmatched. The germline CDR1 and CDR2 sequences are MDHEN and SYDVKM.

This rearrangement joins TRBV24-1 to TRBJ2-1; 8 bases map to TRBD1. From germline, CDR1 is KGHDR and CDR2 SFDVKD. The CDR3 is made up of 16 amino acids. Losses at the gene ends were 4 bases for V and 3 bases for J; bases not matched to a gene: 7. CDR3 amino acids: CATSDVGQGVYNEQFF. CDR3 DNA: TGTGCCACCAGTGACGTCGGACAGGGTGTCTACAATGAGCAGTTCTTC.

This clonotype was observed at least ten times. J is TRBJ2-7 and V is TRBV7-8; TRBD1 agrees at 11 bases. Germline CDR1 and CDR2: SGHVS and FQNEAQ. V was pared by 0 bases and J by 2 bases, with 3 bases of the junction left unmatched. The CDR3 loop spans 16 amino acids. This CDR3 reads CASSLAWTGGAYEQYF. The CDR3 coding sequence is TGTGCCAGCAGCTTAGCGTGGACAGGGGGCGCCTACGAGCAGTACTTC.

This clonotype was seen more than once but under ten times. This chain links TRBV7-9 with TRBJ2-7; tentative D call: TRBD2 (6 bases). V was trimmed by 5 bases and J by 2 bases, leaving 19 bases between them. This CDR3 is built from 16 residues. Germline V gene lookup returns CDR1 SEHNR and CDR2 FQNEAQ (reference sequence). Written as DNA, the CDR3 is TGTGCCAGCAGCCCCAAAACCGGGACTGTGACCTACGAGCAGTACTTC. The encoded protein is CASSPKTGTVTYEQYF.

This clonotype was observed a few times. The rearrangement links TRBV7-2 to TRBJ2-7, with no clear D. Germline V CDR1 and CDR2: SGHTA, FQGNSA. This CDR3 is 13 amino acids long. Deletions cut 1 base from V and 5 bases from J, with 9 bases between. CDR3 protein: CASSLGPLNEQYF. The CDR3 DNA reads as TGTGCCAGCAGCTTAGGACCTCTTAACGAGCAGTACTTC.

This clonotype showed up many times. The chain links TRBV24-1 to TRBJ1-5, with D hard to call. Deletions cut 9 bases from V and 2 bases from J, with 7 bases between. Germline CDR1 is KGHDR and CDR2 is SFDVKD. The length of the CDR3 is 12 residues. The CDR3: CATSTGNQPQHF. In nucleotides, the CDR3 is TGTGCCACCTCTACAGGCAATCAGCCCCAGCATTTT.

This clonotype came up a few times. A read error is possible here, since a much larger clone lies one base away. This chain connects TRBV27 to TRBJ1-2, with 9 bases aligning to TRBD1. The CDR3 contains 15 residues. The V gene end was trimmed by 6 bases and the J gene end by 4 bases; junction bases not matched to a gene: 9. The germline gives CDR1 MNHEY, CDR2 SMNVEV (reference sequence). CDR3 residues: CASSNAGTGLYGYTF. The CDR3 nucleotides are TGTGCCAGCAGCAACGCGGGGACAGGGCTCTATGGCTACACCTTC.

V usage is TRBV6-5 and J usage is TRBJ2-7, with a possible D match to TRBD1 (6 bases). V was shortened by 1 base and J by 2 bases, with 12 bases between the two germline ends. The CDR3 sequence is 15 residues long. The germline gives CDR1 MNHEY, CDR2 SVGAGI. The DNA for the CDR3 is TGTGCCAGCAGTTACTGGGCAGGGGAAGCCTACGAGCAGTACTTC. The encoded protein is CASSYWAGEAYEQYF.

A note on this clonotype: The junction does not match germline at one end; this may be a read error. The rearrangement uses TRBV27 and TRBJ2-7, with 10 positions matching TRBD2. This CDR3 comprises 14 residues. Germline V gives CDR1 MNHEY, CDR2 SMNVEV (reference sequence). CDR3 in DNA: TGTGTCAGCACCCGTCTAGCGGGAGAAGATGAGCAGTACTTC. This gives the protein CVSTRLAGEDEQYF.

This clonotype was observed a few times. This CDR3 reads CASTRGRVSGANVLTF. The CDR3 DNA sequence: TGTGCCAGCACCAGAGGCAGGGTCTCTGGGGCCAACGTCCTGACTTTC. V is TRBV19 and J is TRBJ2-6; D might be TRBD1 (5 bases). Germline V gene sequence: CDR1 LNHDA, CDR2 SQIVND (reference sequence). The CDR3 loop spans 16 amino acids. With 9 bases removed from V and 0 bases from J, the gap between germline ends came to 15 bases.

The CDR3 bases are TGTGCCACCTTCGTTAACAGGGTTGGTGGAAACACCATATATTTT. Amino acid sequence: CATFVNRVGGNTIYF. The chain combines TRBV28 with TRBJ1-3; the D gene is possibly TRBD1 (6 bases). The CDR3 extends over 15 amino acids. Germline CDR1 and CDR2: MDHEN and SYDVKM. V shed 10 bases and J shed 3 bases, with 19 bases lying between them. Based on the CDR3 plus reference TRBV28 and TRBJ1-3, the full variable domain is DVKVTQSSRYLVKRTGEKVFLECVQDMDHENMFWYRQDPGLGLRLIYFSYDVKMKEKGDIPEGYSVSREKKERFSLILESASTNQTSMYLCATFVNRVGGNTIYFGEGSWLTVV.

V and J are TRBV19 and TRBJ1-5; the D gene is possibly TRBD1 (5 bases). Germline-derived CDR1 and CDR2 are LNHDA and SQIVND (reference sequence). The V and J ends lost 4 bases and 1 base respectively, with 11 bases between them. The CDR3 totals 15 residues. CDR3 coding DNA: TGTGCCAGTAGTACCTGGGGGGGGAGCAATCAGCCCCAGCATTTT. It codes for CASSTWGGSNQPQHF.

This clonotype was observed at least ten times. V usage is TRBV28 and J usage is TRBJ1-2; TRBD1 matches 12 bases. From germline, CDR1 is MDHEN and CDR2 SYDVKM. The CDR3 has 14 residues. The V segment lost 4 bases and the J segment 8 bases; nucleotides outside the gene matches: 5. The DNA of the CDR3 is TGTGCCAGCAGTTATGGGACAGGGGGCAAGGGCTACACCTTC. It translates to CASSYGTGGKGYTF.

This clonotype has ten or more counts. CDR3 sequence (DNA): TGCGCCAGCAGCCTTTCAGGGCAGGGGGCTAACTATGGCTACACCTTC. Amino acids: CASSLSGQGANYGYTF. The chain combines TRBV5-1 with TRBJ1-2; 7 bases line up with TRBD1. Looked up from germline, CDR1 is SGHRS and CDR2 is YFSETQ. V was clipped by 4 bases and J by 0 bases; unmatched bases: 9. The CDR3 covers 16 residues.

This clonotype was counted at least ten times. The chain links TRBV28 to TRBJ1-1; D gene uncertain. Germline lookup yields CDR1 MDHEN and CDR2 SYDVKM. The V end was cut by 3 bases, the J end by 1 base, with 9 bases between. The CDR3 has 14 amino acids. The CDR3 here is CASSFWRTNTEAFF. DNA for the CDR3: TGTGCCAGCAGTTTTTGGCGAACGAACACTGAAGCTTTCTTT.

This clonotype was recorded many times. The chain is built from TRBV28 and TRBJ1-2; TRBD1 aligns across 7 bases. Germline trimming cut 5 bases from V and 6 bases from J; bases unmatched to any gene: 15. The CDR3 has 16 residues. Per the germline V gene, CDR1 is MDHEN and CDR2 is SYDVKM. The CDR3 is CASSPLIGVRGHGYTF. The CDR3 region has the DNA TGTGCCAGCAGTCCTCTGATTGGTGTTAGGGGGCATGGCTACACCTTC.

This clonotype was counted a few times. This rearrangement joins TRBV7-9 to TRBJ1-4; D gene unclear. The CDR3 totals 12 residues. Germline CDR1 reads SEHNR; CDR2 reads FQNEAQ (reference sequence). Trimming left V 8 bases short and J 9 bases short, with 13 bases between. CDR3 DNA: TGTGCCAGCGGCATTAGAGGTCAAAAACTGTTTTTT. Protein: CASGIRGQKLFF.

This clonotype was seen repeatedly, ten times or more. The chain uses TRBV6-5 and TRBJ1-6; possible D gene TRBD1, 5 bases. The V end lost 2 bases, the J end lost 6 bases, and 8 bases lay between the germline ends. The V gene's germline CDR1 is MNHEY and CDR2 SVGAGI. The CDR3 spans 14 residues. As DNA, the CDR3 is TGTGCCAGCAGTTACGACAGCTTTAATTCACCCCTCCACTTT. Translation gives CASSYDSFNSPLHF.

The genes are TRBV5-1 and TRBJ1-1, with D unclear. Germline values: CDR1 SGHRS, CDR2 YFSETQ. The CDR3 covers 16 residues. The V and J ends lost 0 bases and 1 base respectively, with 13 bases between them. The CDR3 bases are TGCGCCAGCAGCTTGGACGGGAGGGTTGGGAACACTGAAGCTTTCTTT. It specifies CASSLDGRVGNTEAFF.

The chain joins TRBV12-3 or TRBV12-4 to TRBJ2-7; no definite D call. The CDR3 is 15 residues long. V dropped 6 bases and J dropped 2 bases, with 17 bases sitting between them. CDR3 nucleotides: TGTGCCAGCAGGGAATCTGTGGGAATTACCTACGAGCAGTACTTC. Translated, it gives CASRESVGITYEQYF.